This T cell receptor beta chain was captured in a study of T cell clones after liver transplantation. Study as a whole: TCRbeta sequencing after a pre-transplant mixed lymphocyte reaction identified graft-donor-reactive clones, later tracked in post-transplant blood. Subjects received no induction therapy and standard immunosuppression until randomization at 12-24 months post-transplant.

This table comes from immunoSEQ multiplex PCR, and its TCRdb copy is limited to in-frame clones, with some not included. The sample comprises over 50,000 clones, 65% to 85% of which are singletons, and 8% to 9.5% rests with the top ten. General study results and limits: Rather than being deleted, graft donor-reactive T cells may have moved into the graft.

For this clone: Its antigen is unknown.

The germline gives CDR1 MNHEY, CDR2 SMNVEV (reference sequence). Trimming removed 3 bases from V and 9 bases from J, with 15 bases in between. The CDR3 is 15 amino acids. This specimen consisted of CD4+ T cells from blood, obtained before liver transplant. The clonotype was recovered from a human donor who received a liver transplant. This rearrangement joins TRBV27 to TRBJ1-6, with D possibly TRBD1 on 6 matching bases. The CDR3 coding sequence is TGTGCCAGCAGTTTTTTTGGGGGCGTTGGTTCACCCCTCCACTTT. Translating gives CASSFFGGVGSPLHF.